This T cell receptor (beta chain) originates from a study of blood T cell repertoires in COVID-19. Looking at the study overall: Acute and convalescent COVID-19 specimens originated in the United States, Italy and Spain.

Trimming pared 5 bases from V and 4 bases from J, leaving 15 bases between. Germline CDR1 is SEHNR and CDR2 is FQNEAQ (reference sequence). The CDR3 totals 15 residues. In the authors' methods: Researchers report that nucleated cell counts were estimated from reference gene primer amplification. Assay: immunoSEQ multiplex PCR; the TCRdb copy retains only in-frame clones and omits some. The V and J calls and clone size were taken over from that table, and D and trimming were inferred from the DNA. The table has some 300,000 clones, almost 90% seen once; the top ten hold approximately 0.98%. The sequenced sample consisted of peripheral blood. The gene calls are TRBV7-9 and TRBJ1-5; D is perhaps TRBD1 (6 bases). The TCR comes from a woman between 40 and 55 years old with COVID-19, enrolled during active disease. CDR3 sequence (DNA): TGTGCCAGCAGCCCAGGGGCAAGTAGGAATCAGCCCCAGCATTTT. Its protein product is CASSPGASRNQPQHF. Looking up the rest from reference TRBV7-9 and TRBJ1-5 gives the full variable domain: DTGVSQNPRHKITKRGQNVTFRCDPISEHNRLYWYRQTLGQGPEFLTYFQNEAQLEKSRLLSDRFSAERPKGSFSTLEIQRTEQGDSAMYLCASSPGASRNQPQHFGDGTRLSIL.